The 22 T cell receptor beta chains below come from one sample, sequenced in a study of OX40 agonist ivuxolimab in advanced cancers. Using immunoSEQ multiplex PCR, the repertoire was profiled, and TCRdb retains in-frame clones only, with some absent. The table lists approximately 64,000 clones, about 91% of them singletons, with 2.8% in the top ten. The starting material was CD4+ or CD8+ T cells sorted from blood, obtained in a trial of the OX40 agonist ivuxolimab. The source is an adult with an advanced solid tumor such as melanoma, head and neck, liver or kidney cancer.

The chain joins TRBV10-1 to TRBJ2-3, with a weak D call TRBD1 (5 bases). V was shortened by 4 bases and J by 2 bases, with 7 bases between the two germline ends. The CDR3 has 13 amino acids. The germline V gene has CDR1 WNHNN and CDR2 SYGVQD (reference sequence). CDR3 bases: TGCGCCAGCAGTGGACAGCTCACAGATACGCAGTATTTT. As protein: CASSGQLTDTQYF.

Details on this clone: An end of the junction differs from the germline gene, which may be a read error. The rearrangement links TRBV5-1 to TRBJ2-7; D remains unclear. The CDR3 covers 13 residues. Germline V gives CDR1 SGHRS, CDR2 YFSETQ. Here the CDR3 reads CASSPIAGYEQYF. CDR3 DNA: TGTGCCAGCAGCCCCATTGCCGGGTACGAGCAGTACTTC. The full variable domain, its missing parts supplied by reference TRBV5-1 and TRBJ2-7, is KAGVTQTPRYLIKTRGQQVTLSCSPISGHRSVSWYQQTPGQGLQFLFEYFSETQRNKGNFPGRFSGRQFSNSRSEMNVSTLELGDSALYLCASSPIAGYEQYFGPGTRLTVT.

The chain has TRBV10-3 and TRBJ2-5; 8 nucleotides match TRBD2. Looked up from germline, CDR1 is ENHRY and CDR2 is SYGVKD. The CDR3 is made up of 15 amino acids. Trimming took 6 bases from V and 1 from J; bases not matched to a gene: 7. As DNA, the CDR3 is TGTGCCATCAGGCAGGCGGGAGGCCCCCAAGAGACCCAGTACTTC. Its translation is CAIRQAGGPQETQYF.

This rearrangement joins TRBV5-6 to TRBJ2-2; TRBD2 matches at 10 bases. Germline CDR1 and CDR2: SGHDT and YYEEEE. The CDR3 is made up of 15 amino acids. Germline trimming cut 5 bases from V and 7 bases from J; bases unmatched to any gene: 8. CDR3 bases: TGTGCCAGCAGTTTAGGACTAGCGGATTACGGGGAGCTGTTTTTT. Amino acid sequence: CASSLGLADYGELFF. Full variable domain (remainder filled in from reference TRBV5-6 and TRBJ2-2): DAGVTQSPTHLIKTRGQQVTLRCSPKSGHDTVSWYQQALGQGPQFIFQYYEEEERQRGNFPDRFSGHQFPNYSSELNVNALLLGDSALYLCASSLGLADYGELFFGEGSRLTVL.

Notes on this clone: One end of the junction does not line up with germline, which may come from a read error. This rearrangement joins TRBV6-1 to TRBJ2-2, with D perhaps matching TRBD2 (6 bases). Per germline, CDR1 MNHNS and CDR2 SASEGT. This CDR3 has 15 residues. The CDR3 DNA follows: TGTGCCAGCAGTGAAGGGCTAGCGAACGCCGGGGAGCTGTTTTTT. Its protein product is CASSEGLANAGELFF.

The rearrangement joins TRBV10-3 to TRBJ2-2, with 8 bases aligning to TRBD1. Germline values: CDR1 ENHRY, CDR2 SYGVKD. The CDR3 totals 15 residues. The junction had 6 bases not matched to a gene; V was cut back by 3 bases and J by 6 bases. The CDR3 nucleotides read TGTGCCATCAGTGACCAACAGGGGGTCCCCGGGGAGCTGTTTTTT. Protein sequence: CAISDQQGVPGELFF.

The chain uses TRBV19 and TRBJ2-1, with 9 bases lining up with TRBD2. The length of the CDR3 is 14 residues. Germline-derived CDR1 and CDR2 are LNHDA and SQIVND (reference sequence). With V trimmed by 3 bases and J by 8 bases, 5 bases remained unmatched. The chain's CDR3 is CASSIGTSSHEQFF. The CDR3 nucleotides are TGTGCCAGTAGTATCGGGACTAGCTCTCATGAGCAGTTCTTC.

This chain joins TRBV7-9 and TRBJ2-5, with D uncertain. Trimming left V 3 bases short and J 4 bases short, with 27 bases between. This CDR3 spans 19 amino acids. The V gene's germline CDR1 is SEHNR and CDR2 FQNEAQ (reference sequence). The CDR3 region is CASSFRVYGMGGLLETQYF. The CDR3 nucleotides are TGTGCCAGCAGCTTTCGGGTTTATGGGATGGGCGGTTTGCTAGAGACCCAGTACTTC.

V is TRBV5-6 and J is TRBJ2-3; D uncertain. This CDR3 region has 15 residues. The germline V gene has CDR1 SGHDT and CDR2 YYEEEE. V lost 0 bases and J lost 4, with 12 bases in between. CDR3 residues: CASSLDEFRADTQYF. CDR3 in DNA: TGTGCCAGCAGCTTGGATGAGTTTCGGGCAGATACGCAGTATTTT.

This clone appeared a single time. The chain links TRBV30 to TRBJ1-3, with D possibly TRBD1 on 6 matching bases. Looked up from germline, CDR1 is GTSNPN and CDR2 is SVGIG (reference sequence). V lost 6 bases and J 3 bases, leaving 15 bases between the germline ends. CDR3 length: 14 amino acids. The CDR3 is CACHTRGFGNTIYF. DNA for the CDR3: TGTGCCTGCCATACTAGGGGGTTTGGAAACACCATATATTTT.

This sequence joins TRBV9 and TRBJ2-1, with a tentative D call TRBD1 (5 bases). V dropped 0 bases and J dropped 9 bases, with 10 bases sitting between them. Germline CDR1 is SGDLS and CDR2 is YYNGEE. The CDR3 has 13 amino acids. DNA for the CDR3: TGTGCCAGCAGCGTAGGTCCCAGGGCTGAGCAGTTCTTC. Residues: CASSVGPRAEQFF.

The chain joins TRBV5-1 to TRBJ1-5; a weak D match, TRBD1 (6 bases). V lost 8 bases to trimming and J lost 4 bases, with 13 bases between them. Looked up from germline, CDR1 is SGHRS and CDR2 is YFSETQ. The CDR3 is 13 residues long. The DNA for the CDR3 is TGCGCCAGGAGTGGGACAATAAATCAGCCCCAGCATTTT. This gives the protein CARSGTINQPQHF.

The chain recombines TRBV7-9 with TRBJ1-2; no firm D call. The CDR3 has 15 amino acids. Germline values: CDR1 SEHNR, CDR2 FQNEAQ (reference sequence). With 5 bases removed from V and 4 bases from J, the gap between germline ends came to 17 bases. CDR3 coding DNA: TGTGCCAGCAGCCAGGAGGGATCCAGGAGCTATGGCTACACCTTC. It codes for CASSQEGSRSYGYTF.

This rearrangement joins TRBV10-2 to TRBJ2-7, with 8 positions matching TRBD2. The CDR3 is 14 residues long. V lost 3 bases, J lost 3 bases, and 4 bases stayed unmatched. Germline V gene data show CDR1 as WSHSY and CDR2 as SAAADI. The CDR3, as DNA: TGCGCCAGCAGTGAAAGCGGGAGTAGCTACGAGCAGTACTTC. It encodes CASSESGSSYEQYF.

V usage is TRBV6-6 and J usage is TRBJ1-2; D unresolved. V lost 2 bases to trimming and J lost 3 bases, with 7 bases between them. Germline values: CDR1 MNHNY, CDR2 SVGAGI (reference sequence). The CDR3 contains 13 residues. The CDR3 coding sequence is TGTGCCAGCAGTTACACTGCAGACTATGGCTACACCTTC. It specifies CASSYTADYGYTF.

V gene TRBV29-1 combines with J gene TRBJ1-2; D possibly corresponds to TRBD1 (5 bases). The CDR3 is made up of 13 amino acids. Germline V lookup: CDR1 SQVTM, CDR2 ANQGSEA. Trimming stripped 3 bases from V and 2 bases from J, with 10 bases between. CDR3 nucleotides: TGCAGCGTTGACACAGGACCAAACTATGGCTACACCTTC. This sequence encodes CSVDTGPNYGYTF.

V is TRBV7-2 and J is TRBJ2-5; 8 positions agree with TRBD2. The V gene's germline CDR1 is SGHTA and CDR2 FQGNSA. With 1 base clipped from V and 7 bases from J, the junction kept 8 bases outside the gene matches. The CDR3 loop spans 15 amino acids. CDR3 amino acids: CASSLGAGEKGTQYF. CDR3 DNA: TGTGCCAGCAGCTTAGGAGCGGGGGAAAAGGGGACCCAGTACTTC.

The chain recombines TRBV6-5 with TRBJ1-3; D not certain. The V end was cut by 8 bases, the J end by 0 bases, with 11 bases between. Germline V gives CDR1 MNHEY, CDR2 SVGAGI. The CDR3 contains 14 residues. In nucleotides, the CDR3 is TGTGCCAGCCCTAGTGTAAACTCTGGAAACACCATATATTTT. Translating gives CASPSVNSGNTIYF.

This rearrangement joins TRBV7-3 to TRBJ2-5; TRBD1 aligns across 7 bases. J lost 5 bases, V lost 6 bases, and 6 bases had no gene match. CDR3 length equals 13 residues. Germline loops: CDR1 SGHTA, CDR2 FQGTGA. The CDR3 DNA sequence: TGTGCCAGCAGTCTAGACAGGGACGAGACCCAGTACTTC. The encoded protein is CASSLDRDETQYF.

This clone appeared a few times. The CDR3 region has the DNA TGCGCCAGCAGCCCCTCTCCGTACAGGGGCTCCCAAGAGACCCAGTACTTC. It is translated as CASSPSPYRGSQETQYF. The genes are TRBV4-3 and TRBJ2-5; 7 bases are a match to TRBD1. The junction had 12 bases not matched to a gene; V was cut back by 4 bases and J by 1 base. Germline V CDR1 and CDR2: LGHNA, YSLEER. The CDR3 runs to 17 residues.

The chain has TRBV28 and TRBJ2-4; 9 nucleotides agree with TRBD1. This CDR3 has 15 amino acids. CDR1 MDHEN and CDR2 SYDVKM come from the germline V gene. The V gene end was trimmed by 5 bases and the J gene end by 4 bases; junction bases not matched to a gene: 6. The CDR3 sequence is CASSPSDRGKNIQYF. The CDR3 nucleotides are TGTGCCAGCAGTCCATCGGACAGGGGTAAAAACATTCAGTACTTC.

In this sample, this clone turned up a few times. As DNA, the CDR3 is TGTGCCAGCAGCCAAGATGCGAACACAGATACGCAGTATTTT. It encodes CASSQDANTDTQYF. V gene TRBV14 combines with J gene TRBJ2-3; D uncertain. V was pared by 0 bases and J by 2 bases, with 6 bases between. The CDR3 consists of 14 residues. Germline V gene lookup returns CDR1 SGHDN and CDR2 FVKESK. Looking up the rest from reference TRBV14 and TRBJ2-3 gives the full variable domain: EAGVTQFPSHSVIEKGQTVTLRCDPISGHDNLYWYRRVMGKEIKFLLHFVKESKQDESGMPNNRFLAERTGGTYSTLKVQPAELEDSGVYFCASSQDANTDTQYFGPGTRLTVL.